This entry lists 21 T cell receptor beta chains sequenced from one sample in a study of cytomegalovirus exposure and HLA in healthy donors. Primers included in the PCR were 60 Vbeta and 13 Jbeta primers. Measured with immunoSEQ multiplex PCR; TCRdb has only the in-frame clones, and not every one. The sample holds about 190,000 clones, 75% to 85% seen once. Sequenced material: PBMCs. The source of these receptors is a woman aged 18 to 35 in good health and CMV-seronegative.

The V call is TRBV27, the J call TRBJ2-2; 8 bases match TRBD2. Germline lookup yields CDR1 MNHEY and CDR2 SMNVEV (reference sequence). The J segment lost 1 base and the V segment lost 5 bases, leaving 9 bases of the junction unmatched. This CDR3 spans 17 amino acids. CDR3 coding DNA: TGTGCCAGCAGTCCCTCCCGTAGCGGGGTGAACACCGGGGAGCTGTTTTTT. Translated, it gives CASSPSRSGVNTGELFF.

The chain is built from TRBV6-1 and TRBJ2-7; possibly TRBD1 for D (5 bases). CDR3 length: 14 residues. With 6 bases removed from V and 0 bases from J, the gap between germline ends came to 12 bases. Germline-derived CDR1 and CDR2 are MNHNS and SASEGT. Here the CDR3 reads CASRKDIYSYEQYF. CDR3 DNA: TGTGCCAGCAGGAAGGACATTTACTCCTACGAGCAGTACTTC.

The chain links TRBV5-1 to TRBJ2-7, with 11 bases matching TRBD2. CDR1 is SGHRS and CDR2 is YFSETQ in the germline V gene. J was trimmed by 1 base and V by 6 bases; bases with no gene match: 3. The CDR3 covers 14 residues. Here the CDR3 reads CASIGTSGSYEQYF. The CDR3 region has the DNA TGCGCCAGCATCGGGACTAGCGGATCCTACGAGCAGTACTTC.

This clone has only a few counts. This sequence joins TRBV6-6 and TRBJ1-1, with D hard to call. CDR3 length: 14 residues. Germline V gene lookup returns CDR1 MNHNY and CDR2 SVGAGI (reference sequence). V shed 0 bases and J shed 3 bases, with 8 bases lying between them. The CDR3 DNA sequence: TGTGCCAGCAGTTACTCTATGAGGGACACTGAAGCTTTCTTT. This translates into CASSYSMRDTEAFF.

V usage is TRBV5-6 and J usage is TRBJ1-3, with 8 bases identical to TRBD1. The V gene's germline CDR1 is SGHDT and CDR2 YYEEEE. J lost 0 bases, V lost 0 bases, and 5 bases had no gene match. The CDR3 is 17 amino acids. CDR3 sequence: CASSLVDRAPSGNTIYF. CDR3 DNA sequence: TGTGCCAGCAGCTTGGTGGACAGGGCCCCCTCTGGAAACACCATATATTTT.

This rearrangement joins TRBV15 to TRBJ2-1, with 15 positions matching TRBD2. The trim removed 4 bases at V and 7 bases at J, leaving 5 bases unmatched. CDR1 is LNHNV, CDR2 YYDKDF, per germline (reference sequence). The CDR3 covers 16 residues. The CDR3 reads CATSKSGLAGGNEQFF. The CDR3 DNA reads TGTGCCACCAGCAAATCAGGACTAGCGGGAGGGAATGAGCAGTTCTTC.

The chain is built from TRBV18 and TRBJ1-6; 7 positions match TRBD1. V lost 6 bases to trimming and J lost 7 bases; unmatched junction nucleotides: 9. Germline CDR1 reads KGHSH; CDR2 reads LQKENI. This CDR3 has 15 amino acids. CDR3 DNA sequence: TGTGCCAGCTCCCCAACACAGGGGAGGAATTCACCCCTCCACTTT. Its protein is CASSPTQGRNSPLHF.

This clone was seen once. The chain links TRBV7-8 to TRBJ2-5; 11 nucleotides line up with TRBD2. TRBJ2-7 explains the end of the DNA better; the J call may be wrong. CDR1 is SGHVS, CDR2 FQNEAQ, per germline. The CDR3 runs to 16 residues. In DNA, the CDR3 is TGTGCCAGCAGCTTAGAGGGACTAGCGGCCTCCTACGAGCAGTACTTC. Translated, it gives CASSLEGLAASYEQYF.

This clone showed up just a few times. This chain connects TRBV6-5 to TRBJ2-7, with 7 bases lining up with TRBD1. The CDR3 extends over 13 amino acids. J gave up 4 bases and V 6 bases, and 6 bases lay outside the gene matches. Germline-derived CDR1 and CDR2 are MNHEY and SVGAGI. CDR3 sequence reads: CASSPGQLYEQYF. The CDR3 nucleotides read TGTGCCAGCAGCCCGGGACAGCTATACGAGCAGTACTTC.

Only a few counts were recorded for this clone. The chain uses TRBV10-2 and TRBJ1-4; TRBD1 is a possible D gene (5 bases). Trimming took off 6 bases at V and 6 bases at J, with 5 bases between the two ends. CDR3 length equals 11 residues. Germline V gene data show CDR1 as WSHSY and CDR2 as SAAADI. The chain's CDR3 is CASRGDEKLFF. The CDR3, as DNA: TGCGCCAGCAGAGGGGATGAAAAACTGTTTTTT.

The chain joins TRBV7-9 to TRBJ2-3; TRBD2 is a possible D gene (6 bases). There are 15 residues in the CDR3. With 1 base removed from V and 6 bases from J, the gap between germline ends came to 14 bases. From germline, CDR1 is SEHNR and CDR2 FQNEAQ (reference sequence). CDR3 residues: CASSLGTTLADTQYF. Written as DNA, the CDR3 is TGTGCCAGCAGCTTAGGGACTACCTTGGCGGATACGCAGTATTTT.

This clone was counted a few times. The same CDR3 can be traced to other DNA sequences in this sample. CDR3 protein: CASSEAPGVDSPLHF. The CDR3 DNA reads TGTGCCAGCAGTGAGGCCCCGGGGGTGGACTCACCCCTCCACTTT. This chain connects TRBV6-1 to TRBJ1-6, with D possibly matching TRBD1 (5 bases). This CDR3 is 15 amino acids long. The germline CDR1 and CDR2 sequences are MNHNS and SASEGT. Trimming cost V 3 bases and J 10 bases, with 16 bases left between them.

This rearrangement joins TRBV1 to TRBJ2-2; TRBD2, as called in the table, went unchecked against the DNA. TRBV1 is described as a pseudogene. The CDR3 loop spans 15 amino acids. CDR3 region: CTSSQTSKLTGELFF. The DNA of the CDR3 is TGCACCAGCAGCCAGACTAGCAAGCTCACCGGGGAGCTGTTTTTT.

This chain uses TRBV9 with TRBJ1-1, with D possibly TRBD1 on 6 matching bases. This CDR3 spans 13 amino acids. Germline-derived CDR1 and CDR2 are SGDLS and YYNGEE. Trimming left V 3 bases short and J 5 bases short, with 11 bases between. For the CDR3, the DNA is TGTGCCAGCAGCGCTACAGGGAGTACTGAAGCTTTCTTT. Translation gives CASSATGSTEAFF.

The V and J genes are TRBV6-5 and TRBJ2-7, with TRBD2 matching 10 bases. Germline CDR1 reads MNHEY; CDR2 reads SVGAGI. V trimming: 4 bases; J trimming: 3 bases; junction bases outside the gene matches: 6. The CDR3 consists of 15 residues. CDR3 in amino acids: CASSSSSGSHYEQYF. For the CDR3, the DNA is TGTGCCAGCAGTTCTTCTAGCGGGAGTCACTACGAGCAGTACTTC.

As to this clone: Its ends do not fully match the called genes, so a read error is possible. The rearrangement uses TRBV9 and TRBJ1-2, with a weak D call TRBD1 (6 bases). The CDR3 is made up of 14 amino acids. CDR1 and CDR2 from the germline V gene are SGDLS and YYNGEE. As DNA, the CDR3 is TGTGCCAGCACCGTAGGGGGGGGTGATTATGGCTACACCTTC. Protein sequence: CASTVGGGDYGYTF.

The chain combines TRBV10-2 with TRBJ2-5, with 7 bases fitting TRBD1. CDR3 length: 13 amino acids. V shed 10 bases and J 4 bases; nucleotides not matched to a gene: 9. Germline CDR1 reads WSHSY; CDR2 reads SAAADI. The CDR3 DNA sequence: TGCGCCACGATTTTAAACAGGGGAGAGACCCAGTACTTC. Translated: CATILNRGETQYF.

The V gene is TRBV14, the J gene TRBJ1-1, with D maybe TRBD1 (6 bases). This CDR3 comprises 16 residues. Germline lookup yields CDR1 SGHDN and CDR2 FVKESK. The V gene lost 0 bases and the J gene lost 4 bases, with 15 bases spanning the gap. The CDR3 is CASSQEGQGYRTEAFF. CDR3 DNA: TGTGCCAGCAGCCAAGAGGGACAAGGGTATCGCACTGAAGCTTTCTTT.

V usage is TRBV6-4 and J usage is TRBJ2-7, with 13 bases aligning to TRBD2. This CDR3 has 13 residues. Losses at the gene ends were 10 bases for V and 3 bases for J; bases not matched to a gene: 3. CDR1 is MRHNA, CDR2 SNTAGT, per germline. As DNA, the CDR3 is TGTGCCACCGGGACTAGCGGGAACTACGAGCAGTACTTC. Its protein product is CATGTSGNYEQYF.

The V and J genes are TRBV27 and TRBJ2-3; D uncertain. In germline, CDR1 is MNHEY, CDR2 SMNVEV (reference sequence). The CDR3 is made up of 16 amino acids. Trimming took 5 bases from V and 2 from J, leaving 17 bases between them. The CDR3 DNA reads as TGTGCCAGCAGTGGGCTATTTCAAGAGTACACAGATACGCAGTATTTT. This sequence encodes CASSGLFQEYTDTQYF.

This rearrangement joins TRBV13 to TRBJ2-3; perhaps TRBD2 as D (6 bases). Per germline, CDR1 PRHDT and CDR2 FYEKMQ (reference sequence). The CDR3 runs to 14 residues. V lost 2 bases and J 3 bases, leaving 9 bases between the germline ends. The CDR3 bases are TGTGCCAGCAGCTTACCGGGGAGGACAGATACGCAGTATTTT. Protein product: CASSLPGRTDTQYF.